Presented here are 2 T cell receptor beta chains from one specimen sequenced in a study of OX40 agonist ivuxolimab in advanced cancers. TCRdb keeps only in-frame clones here, not all; method: immunoSEQ multiplex PCR. The sample consists of 43,000 or so clones, about 90% of them appearing once. The sequences come from CD4+ or CD8+ T cells sorted from blood, collected in a trial of the OX40 agonist ivuxolimab. The receptors were gathered from an adult with an advanced solid tumor such as melanoma, head and neck, liver or kidney cancer.

V gene TRBV7-3 combines with J gene TRBJ2-2; the D is unclear. Germline lookup yields CDR1 SGHTA and CDR2 FQGTGA. V lost 1 base to trimming and J lost 8 bases, with 8 bases between them. The CDR3 spans 13 residues. DNA of the CDR3: TGTGCCAGCAGCTTAATCCAGACTGGGGAGCTGTTTTTT. Encoded protein: CASSLIQTGELFF.

The CDR3 spells CASSYLIDRGVQYF. The DNA of the CDR3 is TGTGCCAGCAGTTACCTCATCGACAGGGGAGTGCAGTATTTT. The chain links TRBV6-6 to TRBJ2-3, with 8 bases fitting TRBD1. The CDR3 covers 14 residues. The trim removed 2 bases at V and 11 bases at J, leaving 9 bases unmatched. CDR1 and CDR2 from the germline V gene are MNHNY and SVGAGI (reference sequence).